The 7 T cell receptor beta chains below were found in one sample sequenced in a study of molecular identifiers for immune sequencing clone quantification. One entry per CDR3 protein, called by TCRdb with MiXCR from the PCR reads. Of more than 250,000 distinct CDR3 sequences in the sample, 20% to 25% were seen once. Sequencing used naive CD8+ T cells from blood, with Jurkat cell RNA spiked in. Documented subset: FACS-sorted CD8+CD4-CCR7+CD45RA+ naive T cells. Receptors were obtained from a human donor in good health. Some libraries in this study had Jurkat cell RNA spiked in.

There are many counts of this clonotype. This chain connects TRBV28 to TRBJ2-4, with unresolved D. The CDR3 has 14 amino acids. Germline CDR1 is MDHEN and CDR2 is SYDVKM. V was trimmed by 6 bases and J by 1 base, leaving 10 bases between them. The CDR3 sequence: CASSGLAAKNIQYF. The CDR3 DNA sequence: TGTGCCAGCAGCGGGTTGGCGGCCAAAAACATTCAGTACTTC.

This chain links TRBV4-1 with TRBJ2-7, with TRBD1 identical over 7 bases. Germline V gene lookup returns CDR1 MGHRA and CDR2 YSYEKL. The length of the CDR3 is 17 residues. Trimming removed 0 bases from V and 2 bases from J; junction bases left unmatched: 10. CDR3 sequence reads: CASSQEAPPGTAYEQYF. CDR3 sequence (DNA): TGCGCCAGCAGCCAAGAGGCCCCCCCCGGGACAGCCTACGAGCAGTACTTC.

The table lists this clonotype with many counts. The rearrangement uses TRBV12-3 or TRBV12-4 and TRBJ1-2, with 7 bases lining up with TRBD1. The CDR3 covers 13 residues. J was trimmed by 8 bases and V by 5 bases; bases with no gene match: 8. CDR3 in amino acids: CASSLDRERGYTF. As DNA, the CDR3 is TGTGCCAGCAGTCTCGACAGGGAGCGGGGCTACACCTTC.

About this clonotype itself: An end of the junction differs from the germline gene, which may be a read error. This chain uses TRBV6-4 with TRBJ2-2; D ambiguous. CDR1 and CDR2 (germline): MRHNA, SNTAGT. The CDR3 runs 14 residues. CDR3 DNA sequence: TGTGCCAACAGTGAAGGGATTAACACCGGGGAGCTGTTTTTT. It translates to CANSEGINTGELFF.

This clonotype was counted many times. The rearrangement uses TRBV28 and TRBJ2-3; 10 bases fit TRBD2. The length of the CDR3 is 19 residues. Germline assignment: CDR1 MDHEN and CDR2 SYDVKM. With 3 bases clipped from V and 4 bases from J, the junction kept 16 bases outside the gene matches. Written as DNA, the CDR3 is TGTGCCAGCAGTTTTAGGACCGTCCTAGCGGGAGTCCTGGCAGATACGCAGTATTTT. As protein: CASSFRTVLAGVLADTQYF.

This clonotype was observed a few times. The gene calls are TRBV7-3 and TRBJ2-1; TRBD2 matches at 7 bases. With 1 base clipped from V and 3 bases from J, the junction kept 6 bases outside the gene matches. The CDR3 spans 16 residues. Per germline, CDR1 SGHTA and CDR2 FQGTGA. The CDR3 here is CASSLMVSGHYNEQFF. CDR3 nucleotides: TGTGCCAGCAGCTTAATGGTTAGCGGGCACTACAATGAGCAGTTCTTC.

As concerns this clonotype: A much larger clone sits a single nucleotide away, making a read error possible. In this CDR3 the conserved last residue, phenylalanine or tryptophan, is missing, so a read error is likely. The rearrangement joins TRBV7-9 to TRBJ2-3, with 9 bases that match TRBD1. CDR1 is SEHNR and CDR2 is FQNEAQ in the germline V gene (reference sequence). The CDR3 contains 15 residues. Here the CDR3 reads CASGLSGTGTDTQYS. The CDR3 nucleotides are TGTGCCAGCGGCTTATCCGGGACAGGGACAGATACGCAGTATTCT.